This entry concerns a single TCR beta chain. Its specificity is unknown. Some clones are missing from TCRdb's copy, which holds only in-frame ones; the method was immunoSEQ multiplex PCR. The sample records roughly 26,000 clones, 91% being singletons. This entry comes from a study of T cells in localized non-small cell lung cancer. Study-level findings and limits: Uninvolved adjacent lung had higher T cell clonality than tumor and all other tissues.

The length of the CDR3 is 13 residues. CDR1 SGDLS and CDR2 YYNGEE come from the germline V gene. The junction had 0 bases not matched to a gene; V was cut back by 3 bases and J by 1 base. This TCR came from an older female donor with stage II squamous cell lung carcinoma. The V gene is TRBV9, the J gene TRBJ1-1, with 7 nucleotides matching TRBD1. The sample in question was peripheral blood, obtained before any cancer treatment. CDR3: CASSDRGNTEAFF. DNA for the CDR3: TGTGCCAGCAGCGACAGGGGGAACACTGAAGCTTTCTTT.